This record concerns one T cell receptor beta chain sequence. This clonotype was recorded at least ten times. The antigen it recognizes is unknown. Per-base qualities were not stored, and no clone one base away is much larger. There are 14 amino acids in the CDR3, from cysteine to phenylalanine inclusive. The DNA shown is the 42-base CDR3, in frame from base 1. The germline V gene (reference sequence) specifies MNHNY as CDR1 and SVGAGI as CDR2. The V end loses 6 bases and the J end loses 0 bases, and a stretch of 12 bases separates them. Library generation was performed with PCR. Sequenced on an Illumina HiSeq 2500. To reduce PCR and sequencing biases, unique molecular identifiers were built into the TCR beta cDNA libraries. Every 1 to 10 million input T cells yielded 500,000 or so cDNA molecules, meaning each molecule approximated one T cell. The patient libraries were prepared and sequenced with the same protocol used for the earlier healthy control dataset. Within a given batch, samples were prepared together, multiplexed and sequenced on the same HiSeq lane. In the paper's pipeline: Raw barcoded reads were processed with MIGEC, and single-read molecular identifier groups were discarded before consensus assembly and CDR3 extraction. VDJtools was used for post-analysis of the clonotype tables, with diversity normalized by down-sampling every dataset to the smallest sample size. To correct batch-related cross-sample contamination, repertoire overlap clustering matched CDR3 amino acid sequences but not nucleotide sequences. TCRdb cleaned the public reads at Q25 with fastp, built clones with MiXCR and kept in-frame beta chains. Every entry covers one CDR3 protein and lists the most common genes and DNA from its rows. These V and J calls derive from TCRdb rather than the authors' analysis. The sample records hundreds of thousands of distinct CDR3 sequences, approximately 30% of which are singletons. The ten largest clones represent 0.55% to 0.65% of the sample.

The data belong to a study of post-analysis software for immune sequencing data (dated by TCRdb to the mid-2010s). Some background on the complete study: Relapsing-remitting, secondary progressive and progressive-relapsing multiple sclerosis were recorded as disease courses, and subtype annotation was lacking for some patients. A subset of samples was prepared in parallel using single-end sample barcoding, then pooled and co-amplified after Illumina adapter ligation. The patient repertoires were set against 11 previously published healthy control repertoires from donors whose ages ranged from about 6 to 26 years. Broad study findings and their caveats: Significantly higher frequencies in patients than in controls were found for roughly five TRBV segments, including TRBV5-6, TRBV5-1 and TRBV20-1. The multiple sclerosis patient group was slightly younger than the control group. Multiple sclerosis patients had significantly lower normalized Chao1 diversity than controls, a result that suggests substantial peripheral T-cell clonal expansion. Strong co-clustering of samples prepared in the same batch was shown by direct clustering with F measure, prompting a batch-effect correction.

To demonstrate the VDJtools post-analysis software, the study profiled TCR beta repertoires from the peripheral blood of about a dozen young patients with multiple sclerosis. The patients with multiple sclerosis were children and adolescents between about 6 and 15 years of age. The TCR comes from a girl between 10 and 17 years old with multiple sclerosis. The chain is encoded by TRBV6-6 joined to TRBJ2-7, and perhaps TRBD1 as D gene, on 5 matching bases. Input material: blood. The CDR3 protein: CASRGAISSYEQYF. The nucleotide sequence reads TGTGCCAGCAGAGGGGCGATCAGCTCCTACGAGCAGTACTTC.